The 26 T cell receptor beta chains below all came from one sample that was sequenced in a study of blood T cell repertoires in COVID-19. The method was immunoSEQ multiplex PCR; TCRdb's version includes in-frame clones alone and lacks a portion of them. The sample records around 360,000 clones, 70% to 90% being singletons. Sample: PBMCs or T cells enriched from blood (not recorded which). These receptors were collected from a man aged 40-49 years in a cohort exposed to, infected with or recovered from COVID-19 (not recorded which).

The genes are TRBV5-1 and TRBJ1-1; D is unresolved. The CDR3 has 15 amino acids. Germline loops: CDR1 SGHRS, CDR2 YFSETQ. Trimming took off 4 bases at V and 0 bases at J, with 13 bases between the two ends. The CDR3 bases are TGCGCCAGCAGCACTGACATCGGCATGAACACTGAAGCTTTCTTT. It is translated as CASSTDIGMNTEAFF.

This chain links TRBV5-1 with TRBJ1-1; no clear D. Germline V gene data show CDR1 as SGHRS and CDR2 as YFSETQ. The CDR3 has 15 amino acids. V was trimmed by 1 base and J by 5 bases, leaving 15 bases between them. This CDR3 reads CASSLTDPGITEAFF. The CDR3 DNA sequence: TGCGCCAGCAGCTTGACAGACCCGGGGATTACTGAAGCTTTCTTT. Filled out from reference TRBV5-1 and TRBJ1-1, the complete variable domain reads KAGVTQTPRYLIKTRGQQVTLSCSPISGHRSVSWYQQTPGQGLQFLFEYFSETQRNKGNFPGRFSGRQFSNSRSEMNVSTLELGDSALYLCASSLTDPGITEAFFGQGTRLTVV.

This clone has more than one count but fewer than ten. The chain combines TRBV7-3 with TRBJ2-5; 9 bases align to TRBD2. This CDR3 is 15 amino acids long. Losses at the gene ends were 2 bases for V and 3 bases for J; bases not matched to a gene: 4. CDR1 is SGHTA, CDR2 FQGTGA, per germline. In DNA form, the CDR3 reads TGTGCCAGCAGCTTATGGGGACTAGCTAAAGAGACCCAGTACTTC. Its translation: CASSLWGLAKETQYF.

The chain employs TRBV6-1 and TRBJ1-2; D not certain. The CDR3 spans 13 residues. V dropped 0 bases and J dropped 4 bases, with 6 bases sitting between them. Per germline, CDR1 MNHNS and CDR2 SASEGT. CDR3 protein: CASSEAYSYGYTF. Here the CDR3 DNA reads TGTGCCAGCAGTGAAGCCTACAGCTATGGCTACACCTTC.

This clone has just a few counts. V is TRBV7-2 and J is TRBJ2-5; tentative D call: TRBD2 (9 bases). Germline V gene sequence: CDR1 SGHTA, CDR2 FQGNSA. Trimming stripped 5 bases from V and 5 bases from J, with 27 bases between. CDR3 length equals 18 residues. CDR3 region: CASSLLWTGLAGGETQYF. In nucleotides, the CDR3 is TGTGCCAGCAGCCTCCTGTGGACAGGGCTGGCGGGAGGGGAGACCCAGTACTTC.

V usage is TRBV6-4 and J usage is TRBJ2-3, with a weak D call TRBD2 (6 bases). The germline V gene has CDR1 MRHNA and CDR2 SNTAGT. The CDR3 spans 15 residues. The V end was cut by 8 bases, the J end by 6 bases, with 21 bases between. CDR3 nucleotides: TGTGCCAGCTCCGCCCAGGGAGGAGGTTTTGATACGCAGTATTTT. This sequence encodes CASSAQGGGFDTQYF.

Only a few counts were recorded for this clone. Other nucleotide sequences from this sample produce the same CDR3. The chain has TRBV29-1 and TRBJ1-1; 7 bases match TRBD1. V gave up 6 bases and J gave up 1 base; unmatched junction bases: 2. The CDR3 spans 12 residues. Germline V gives CDR1 SQVTM, CDR2 ANQGSEA. This CDR3 reads CSVGQTNTEAFF. CDR3 DNA sequence: TGCAGCGTGGGACAGACGAACACTGAAGCTTTCTTT. Complete variable domain (other parts from reference TRBV29-1 and TRBJ1-1): SAVISQKPSRDICQRGTSLTIQCQVDSQVTMMFWYRQQPGQSLTLIATANQGSEATYESGFVIDKFPISRPNLTFSTLTVSNMSPEDSSIYLCSVGQTNTEAFFGQGTRLTVV.

The CDR3 DNA reads TGTGCCAGCAGCCTGGGGGGAGGGCCCTACAATGAGCAGTTCTTC. This encodes CASSLGGGPYNEQFF. The rearrangement links TRBV7-7 to TRBJ2-1; 7 nucleotides agree with TRBD2. This CDR3 is built from 15 residues. The V gene end was trimmed by 5 bases and the J gene end by 2 bases; junction bases not matched to a gene: 6. Germline V CDR1 and CDR2: SSHAT, FNYEAQ (reference sequence).

The J gene is TRBJ2-1, the V gene TRBV15, with 9 bases lining up with TRBD2. This CDR3 is built from 16 residues. V shed 1 base, J shed 7 bases, and the junction held 8 bases outside the gene matches. CDR1 and CDR2 (germline): LNHNV, YYDKDF (reference sequence). CDR3: CATSRVSSGMGNEQFF. The CDR3 bases are TGTGCCACCAGCAGAGTATCTAGCGGGATGGGGAATGAGCAGTTCTTC. The full variable domain, completed using reference TRBV15 and TRBJ2-1, is DAMVIQNPRYQVTQFGKPVTLSCSQTLNHNVMYWYQQKSSQAPKLLFHYYDKDFNNEADTPDNFQSRRPNTSFCFLDIRSPGLGDTAMYLCATSRVSSGMGNEQFFGPGTRLTVL.

The rearrangement uses TRBV15 and TRBJ1-5; D perhaps matches TRBD1 (6 bases). From germline, CDR1 is LNHNV and CDR2 YYDKDF (reference sequence). The length of the CDR3 is 15 residues. Trimming pared 4 bases from V and 3 bases from J, leaving 13 bases between. CDR3 sequence (DNA): TGTGCCACCAGCACGGCCGGGGGGCTCAATCAGCCCCAGCATTTT. Its protein product is CATSTAGGLNQPQHF.

V gene TRBV11-2 combines with J gene TRBJ1-1; D call uncertain. Germline assignment: CDR1 SGHAT and CDR2 FQNNGV. This CDR3 is built from 14 residues. V was pared by 0 bases and J by 1 base, with 6 bases between. The CDR3 reads CASSLESSNTEAFF. In nucleotides, the CDR3 is TGTGCCAGCAGCTTAGAATCGTCGAACACTGAAGCTTTCTTT.

The genes are TRBV28 and TRBJ2-7; D possibly corresponds to TRBD1 (6 bases). The CDR3 is made up of 14 amino acids. CDR1 MDHEN and CDR2 SYDVKM come from the germline V gene. Trimming removed 4 bases from V and 10 bases from J, with 20 bases in between. CDR3 in amino acids: CASSSGGTLTIQYF. In DNA, the CDR3 is TGTGCCAGCAGTTCGGGTGGGACACTAACAATTCAGTACTTC.

The V call is TRBV3-1 (or the pseudogene TRBV3-2), the J call TRBJ2-5; 11 bases agree with TRBD2. J was trimmed by 5 bases and V by 1 base; bases with no gene match: 6. Looked up from germline, CDR1 is LGHDT and CDR2 is YNNKEL (reference sequence). The CDR3 spans 16 residues. Here the CDR3 reads CASSQGTSGSWETQYF. CDR3 in DNA: TGTGCCAGCAGCCAAGGTACTAGCGGGAGTTGGGAGACCCAGTACTTC.

The chain carries TRBV19 and TRBJ1-5; 8 bases are shared with TRBD1. The length of the CDR3 is 16 residues. The V and J ends lost 3 bases and 0 bases, in that order; junction bases with no gene match: 4. CDR1 and CDR2 from the germline V gene are LNHDA and SQIVND (reference sequence). The CDR3 protein is CASSMQGAYSNQPQHF. CDR3 bases: TGTGCCAGTAGTATGCAGGGGGCCTATAGCAATCAGCCCCAGCATTTT. Looking up the rest from reference TRBV19 and TRBJ1-5 gives the full variable domain: DGGITQSPKYLFRKEGQNVTLSCEQNLNHDAMYWYRQDPGQGLRLIYYSQIVNDFQKGDIAEGYSVSREKKESFPLTVTSAQKNPTAFYLCASSMQGAYSNQPQHFGDGTRLSIL.

This sequence joins TRBV18 and TRBJ1-6; 11 bases are a match to TRBD1. This CDR3 has 18 amino acids. The V gene end was trimmed by 3 bases and the J gene end by 7 bases; junction bases not matched to a gene: 11. Germline CDR1 KGHSH, CDR2 LQKENI. The CDR3 coding sequence is TGTGCCAGCTCACCCCGACTCCGGGACAGGGGGGCGAATTCACCCCTCCACTTT. It specifies CASSPRLRDRGANSPLHF.

The chain couples TRBV6-5 to TRBJ1-1, with D perhaps matching TRBD1 (6 bases). Germline CDR1 reads MNHEY; CDR2 reads SVGAGI. The CDR3 sequence is 15 residues long. Trimming left V 2 bases short and J 1 base short, with 11 bases between. The CDR3 here is CASSYLETGNTEAFF. CDR3 bases: TGTGCCAGCAGTTACCTAGAGACAGGGAACACTGAAGCTTTCTTT.

The chain links TRBV11-2 to TRBJ2-7; 8 nucleotides match TRBD1. The length of the CDR3 is 13 residues. J was trimmed by 6 bases and V by 4 bases; bases with no gene match: 5. Germline V gene lookup returns CDR1 SGHAT and CDR2 FQNNGV. This CDR3 is CASSSTTGVEQYF. The CDR3 nucleotides read TGTGCCAGCAGCTCGACGACAGGGGTCGAGCAGTACTTC.

The V and J genes are TRBV28 and TRBJ1-5; 8 bases fit TRBD1. The germline V gene encodes CDR1 MDHEN and CDR2 SYDVKM. The ends lost 4 bases at V and 3 bases at J; junction bases unmatched: 8. This CDR3 has 16 residues. The CDR3 loop is CASSSSGQDHNQPQHF. The CDR3 DNA is TGTGCCAGCAGTTCCTCGGGACAGGATCACAATCAGCCCCAGCATTTT.

The chain combines TRBV6-5 with TRBJ1-1; D ambiguous. Per germline, CDR1 MNHEY and CDR2 SVGAGI. CDR3 length equals 13 residues. Deletions cut 2 bases from V and 6 bases from J, with 10 bases between. CDR3 sequence reads: CASSYKLLSEAFF. The DNA of the CDR3 is TGTGCCAGCAGTTACAAGCTTTTATCTGAAGCTTTCTTT.

The chain employs TRBV28 and TRBJ2-1, with 10 bases matching TRBD2. The trim removed 4 bases at V and 8 bases at J, leaving 11 bases unmatched. The CDR3 is 16 residues long. Germline V lookup: CDR1 MDHEN, CDR2 SYDVKM. The CDR3 protein is CASSYTRSGRADEQFF. The CDR3 DNA follows: TGTGCCAGCAGTTACACCCGGAGCGGGAGGGCAGATGAGCAGTTCTTC.

This rearrangement joins TRBV7-2 to TRBJ1-5; 7 positions agree with TRBD1. CDR3 length equals 14 residues. J gave up 7 bases and V 5 bases, and 8 bases lay outside the gene matches. Germline loops: CDR1 SGHTA, CDR2 FQGNSA. CDR3 sequence (DNA): TGTGCCAGCAGCCAAGGCACAGGGGAACAGCCCCAGCATTTT. Encoded protein: CASSQGTGEQPQHF.

The chain has TRBV3-1 (or the pseudogene TRBV3-2) and TRBJ2-2, with a possible D match to TRBD1 (6 bases). The CDR3 length is 13 residues. V was shortened by 5 bases and J by 5 bases, with 9 bases between the two germline ends. The germline V gene has CDR1 LGHDT and CDR2 YNNKEL (reference sequence). The CDR3 loop is CASSEQGTGELFF. As DNA, the CDR3 is TGTGCCAGCAGCGAACAGGGAACCGGGGAGCTGTTTTTT.

The J gene is TRBJ2-3, the V gene TRBV27, with a tentative D call TRBD1 (5 bases). The CDR3 runs to 14 residues. Germline CDR1 is MNHEY and CDR2 is SMNVEV (reference sequence). Trimming cost V 5 bases and J 6 bases, with 15 bases left between them. Here the CDR3 reads CASSATRQLDTQYF. CDR3 nucleotides: TGTGCCAGCAGTGCAACGAGACAGTTGGATACGCAGTATTTT.

The chain carries TRBV19 and TRBJ2-3; D is ambiguous. The CDR3 runs to 16 residues. Trimming took 1 base from V and 2 from J, leaving 13 bases between them. Germline V gene lookup returns CDR1 LNHDA and CDR2 SQIVND (reference sequence). CDR3 loop: CASSIGPVTLTDTQYF. The CDR3 coding sequence is TGTGCCAGTAGTATAGGGCCCGTTACGCTCACAGATACGCAGTATTTT.

The J gene is TRBJ2-7, the V gene TRBV10-2, with 10 bases matching TRBD1. Trimming removed 2 bases from V and 1 base from J; junction bases left unmatched: 14. The CDR3 loop spans 19 amino acids. Germline V gene sequence: CDR1 WSHSY, CDR2 SAAADI. DNA for the CDR3: TGCGCCAGCAGTGAGGAAGGGACAGGGGAGTTTAGATTTTCCTACGAGCAGTACTTC. As protein: CASSEEGTGEFRFSYEQYF.

The chain joins TRBV30 to TRBJ2-6; D may be TRBD1 (6 bases). Germline V gene lookup returns CDR1 GTSNPN and CDR2 SVGIG (reference sequence). CDR3 length equals 15 residues. V was cut by 0 bases and J by 2 bases, with 8 bases left in between. The CDR3: CAWSVPGAGANVLTF. The CDR3 DNA reads as TGTGCCTGGAGTGTACCAGGGGCTGGGGCCAACGTCCTGACTTTC.